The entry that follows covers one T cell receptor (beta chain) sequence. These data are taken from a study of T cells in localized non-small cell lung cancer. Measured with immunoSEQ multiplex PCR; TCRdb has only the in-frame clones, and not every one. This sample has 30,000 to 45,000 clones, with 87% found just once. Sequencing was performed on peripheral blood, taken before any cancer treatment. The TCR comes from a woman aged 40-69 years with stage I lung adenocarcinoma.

The CDR3, as DNA: TGCGCCAGCAGCGCCCCTGGGGTAGGTCGTCAAGAGACCCAGTACTTC. Its translation is CASSAPGVGRQETQYF. The V and J genes are TRBV10-2 and TRBJ2-5; D remains ambiguous. The CDR3 length is 16 residues. With 6 bases removed from V and 2 bases from J, the gap between germline ends came to 19 bases. Germline V gives CDR1 WSHSY, CDR2 SAAADI.